The next 14 T cell receptor beta chains were all read from a single sample in a study of cytomegalovirus exposure and HLA in healthy donors (dated by TCRdb to between 2016 and 2019). Library prep was done by the immunoSEQ multiplex PCR assay. For the multiplex PCR, a mixture combining 60 forward primers for TCR Vbeta segments and 13 reverse primers for TCR Jbeta segments was used. TCRdb retrieved this table from immuneACCESS and kept in-frame rearrangements only. Not all clones are present; in checked studies, unresolved V genes account for under half, and no reason is known for the remainder. The sample contains about 61,000 clones, approximately 88% of them found a single time. Of the sample, about 1.4% is held by the ten largest clones. Sequenced material: PBMCs. These receptors were obtained from a man aged 25-40 years in good health and CMV-seropositive.

Comment on this clone: Distinct nucleotide sequences in the sample also encode this CDR3. This chain uses TRBV7-3 with TRBJ2-1, with TRBD2 matching over 7 bases. There are 14 residues in the CDR3. Germline V CDR1 and CDR2: SGHTA, FQGTGA. V lost 2 bases, J lost 7 bases, and 5 bases stayed unmatched. CDR3 coding DNA: TGTGCCAGCAGCTTAGCGGGGGTGAGAAATGAGCAGTTCTTC. As protein: CASSLAGVRNEQFF. The variable domain in full, with the rest retrieved from reference TRBV7-3 and TRBJ2-1, is GAGVSQTPSNKVTEKGKYVELRCDPISGHTALYWYRQSLGQGPEFLIYFQGTGAADDSGLPNDRFFAVRPEGSVSTLKIQRTERGDSAVYLCASSLAGVRNEQFFGPGTRLTVL.

The chain combines TRBV2 with TRBJ2-7; 9 nucleotides agree with TRBD1. Germline V gene lookup returns CDR1 SNHLY and CDR2 FYNNEI. The junction had 12 bases not matched to a gene; V was cut back by 9 bases and J by 6 bases. This CDR3 has 14 amino acids. The CDR3 DNA follows: TGTGCCAGAACAGTAGGACAGGGGTCGGGCGAGCAGTACTTC. It encodes CARTVGQGSGEQYF.

This chain uses TRBV30 with TRBJ2-7; TRBD1 matches at 7 bases. CDR1 is GTSNPN and CDR2 is SVGIG in the germline V gene (reference sequence). The CDR3 is 13 amino acids. The junction had 3 bases not matched to a gene; V was cut back by 4 bases and J by 0 bases. The CDR3 sequence: CAWNRDSSYEQYF. For the CDR3, the DNA is TGTGCCTGGAACCGGGACAGCTCCTACGAGCAGTACTTC.

The chain uses TRBV6-1 and TRBJ2-2; 14 bases are shared with TRBD2. In germline, CDR1 is MNHNS, CDR2 SASEGT. The CDR3 is made up of 17 amino acids. The ends lost 1 base at V and 7 bases at J; junction bases unmatched: 5. The CDR3 DNA reads TGTGCCAGCAGTGAAGGGGGACTAGCGGGAGTTAACGGGGAGCTGTTTTTT. This encodes CASSEGGLAGVNGELFF.

The chain recombines TRBV6-1 with TRBJ1-5; 10 nucleotides match TRBD1. The CDR3 length is 13 residues. Germline loops: CDR1 MNHNS, CDR2 SASEGT. V dropped 7 bases and J dropped 6; count of bases not matched to a gene: 3. The CDR3 region has the DNA TGTGCCAGCAAGGGGACAGGGGTTCAGCCCCAGCATTTT. It encodes CASKGTGVQPQHF.

The V and J genes are TRBV5-1 and TRBJ2-2; 10 bases line up with TRBD2. The CDR3 length is 15 residues. CDR1 and CDR2 (germline): SGHRS, YFSETQ. The J segment lost 5 bases and the V segment lost 5 bases, leaving 6 bases of the junction unmatched. This chain's CDR3 is CASRLLAGDTGELFF. The CDR3 nucleotides read TGCGCCAGCAGGCTTCTAGCGGGAGATACCGGGGAGCTGTTTTTT.

This chain links TRBV6-1 with TRBJ2-5, with 8 bases fitting TRBD2. Per germline, CDR1 MNHNS and CDR2 SASEGT. V lost 2 bases, J lost 0 bases, and 2 bases stayed unmatched. CDR3 length: 15 amino acids. CDR3 bases: TGTGCCAGCAGTGAACAGGGACTAGACCAAGAGACCCAGTACTTC. Amino acids: CASSEQGLDQETQYF.

This chain uses TRBV19 with TRBJ1-1, with 7 nucleotides matching TRBD1. The V gene's germline CDR1 is LNHDA and CDR2 SQIVND (reference sequence). V shed 1 base, J shed 5 bases, and the junction held 10 bases outside the gene matches. This CDR3 region has 16 residues. The CDR3 DNA sequence: TGTGCCAGTAGTATAGGGGCAGGGGGGAGGAGTACTGAAGCTTTCTTT. This gives the protein CASSIGAGGRSTEAFF.

The V and J genes are TRBV7-3 and TRBJ2-1; the match to TRBD2 covers 13 bases. V shed 5 bases and J 8 bases; nucleotides not matched to a gene: 6. Germline-derived CDR1 and CDR2 are SGHTA and FQGTGA. This CDR3 region has 15 residues. DNA of the CDR3: TGTGCCAGCAGCCCCGGGACTAGCGGGAAAGATGAGCAGTTCTTC. Protein product: CASSPGTSGKDEQFF.

The V gene is TRBV11-2, the J gene TRBJ2-5, with TRBD1 matching 10 bases. The J call may be in error: the DNA end matches TRBJ2-7 better. CDR1 and CDR2 (germline): SGHAT, FQNNGV. The CDR3 loop spans 15 amino acids. The DNA of the CDR3 is TGTGCCAGCAGCCGGAGGGACAGGGGCAACTACGAGCAGTACTTC. Its translation: CASSRRDRGNYEQYF.

The J gene is TRBJ2-7, the V gene TRBV18; TRBD1 matches 7 bases. The CDR3 runs 13 residues. Germline V gene data show CDR1 as KGHSH and CDR2 as LQKENI. The V and J ends lost 0 bases and 4 bases, in that order; junction bases with no gene match: 0. CDR3 region: CASSPPTGYEQYF. The CDR3 DNA reads TGTGCCAGCTCACCACCGACAGGGTACGAGCAGTACTTC.

V gene TRBV6-5 combines with J gene TRBJ2-3, with TRBD2 matching over 7 bases. CDR3 size: 15 residues. V was clipped by 7 bases and J by 0 bases; unmatched bases: 7. Germline assignment: CDR1 MNHEY and CDR2 SVGAGI. DNA of the CDR3: TGTGCCAGCATTAAAGCGGGGTCTAGCACAGATACGCAGTATTTT. Protein sequence: CASIKAGSSTDTQYF.

The sample holds one count of this clone. The chain carries TRBV4-1 and TRBJ1-2; D gene ambiguous. Per the germline V gene, CDR1 is MGHRA and CDR2 is YSYEKL. V was pared by 1 base and J by 4 bases, with 10 bases between. The CDR3 is 14 residues long. The CDR3 region has the DNA TGCGCCAGCAGCCAAGGGCCCGGGATCTATGGCTACACCTTC. As protein: CASSQGPGIYGYTF.

A single count supports this clone. The CDR3: CASSIGAGREQYF. CDR3 DNA sequence: TGTGCCAGTAGTATAGGGGCAGGGCGAGAGCAGTACTTC. The chain links TRBV19 to TRBJ2-5; D is possibly TRBD1 (5 bases). The V end was cut by 1 base, the J end by 11 bases, with 14 bases between. The CDR3 is 13 amino acids. CDR1 LNHDA and CDR2 SQIVND come from the germline V gene (reference sequence).